These 29 T cell receptor beta chains were sequenced from one sample in a study of neurological immune-mediated disorders. In TCRdb, the 5' RACE reads were re-called with MiXCR into one record per CDR3 protein. The sample yields some 79,000 distinct CDR3 sequences, roughly 13% seen once. The sequenced material came from PBMCs. The receptors originated from a woman in her fifties or sixties in good health.

This clonotype has ten or more counts. V usage is TRBV28 and J usage is TRBJ2-3, with TRBD2 identical over 11 bases. This CDR3 is 15 amino acids long. Germline-derived CDR1 and CDR2 are MDHEN and SYDVKM. Trimming took 6 bases from V and 2 from J; bases not matched to a gene: 4. CDR3 amino acids: CASRLAGANTDTQYF. The CDR3 coding sequence is TGTGCCAGCAGACTAGCGGGGGCCAACACAGATACGCAGTATTTT.

This clonotype was observed at least ten times. The chain recombines TRBV15 with TRBJ1-4; 8 bases are a match to TRBD1. CDR1 is LNHNV, CDR2 YYDKDF, per germline (reference sequence). V shed 0 bases and J 7 bases; nucleotides not matched to a gene: 10. CDR3 size: 17 residues. CDR3 loop: CATSRERNRGEIEKLFF. The CDR3 DNA sequence: TGTGCCACCAGCAGAGAACGAAACAGGGGGGAGATTGAAAAACTGTTTTTT.

This clonotype was counted ten times or more. J is TRBJ1-4 and V is TRBV5-1, with 7 bases that match TRBD1. Trimming at V came to 2 bases and at J to 0 bases, leaving 1 base not matched to a gene. Germline CDR1 SGHRS, CDR2 YFSETQ. The CDR3 has 15 residues. The CDR3 DNA reads as TGCGCCAGCAGCTTTCAGGGGGCAACTAATGAAAAACTGTTTTTT. It is translated as CASSFQGATNEKLFF.

This clonotype was seen at least ten times. This chain joins TRBV20-1 and TRBJ2-3; no definite D call. The germline V gene encodes CDR1 DFQATT and CDR2 SNEGSKA (reference sequence). This CDR3 region has 14 residues. Trimming took off 5 bases at V and 0 bases at J, with 12 bases between the two ends. CDR3 region: CSALETTSTDTQYF. The CDR3 bases are TGCAGTGCTCTAGAGACAACTAGCACAGATACGCAGTATTTT.

This clonotype was detected a few times. The gene calls are TRBV2 and TRBJ2-1; D possibly corresponds to TRBD2 (5 bases). V shed 6 bases and J shed 2 bases, with 11 bases lying between them. Germline CDR1 reads SNHLY; CDR2 reads FYNNEI. The CDR3 contains 14 residues. The CDR3 sequence is CASSAADAYNEQFF. CDR3 DNA sequence: TGTGCCAGCAGCGCAGCGGATGCCTACAATGAGCAGTTCTTC.

This clonotype was found many times. The CDR3 DNA sequence: TGTGCCAGCAGTTACCCCCGGGGAGCGAACACTGAAGCTTTCTTT. This gives the protein CASSYPRGANTEAFF. The chain employs TRBV12-3 or TRBV12-4 and TRBJ1-1; no reliable D call. The V end was cut by 4 bases, the J end by 1 base, with 13 bases between. The CDR3 is 15 amino acids.

This chain uses TRBV3-1 with TRBJ1-3; D not resolved. The CDR3 contains 15 residues. Looked up from germline, CDR1 is LGHDT and CDR2 is YNNKEL (reference sequence). The V end lost 0 bases, the J end lost 4 bases, and 10 bases lay between the germline ends. CDR3 loop: CASSQEASSGNTIYF. CDR3 DNA: TGTGCCAGCAGCCAAGAGGCGTCCTCCGGAAACACCATATATTTT.

This clonotype was detected ten times or more. In nucleotides, the CDR3 is TGTGCCAGCAGTGAAGCAAGGTGGGATGGCAATGAGCAGTTCTTC. It yields the protein CASSEARWDGNEQFF. The chain uses TRBV6-1 and TRBJ2-1, with D uncertain. Germline CDR1 is MNHNS and CDR2 is SASEGT. The CDR3 extends over 15 amino acids. The V and J ends lost 0 bases and 6 bases respectively, with 12 bases between them.

This clonotype was seen ten or more times. The CDR3 spells CASSPETARGTQYF. CDR3 nucleotides: TGCGCCAGCAGCCCTGAGACCGCCCGGGGAACGCAGTATTTT. The gene calls are TRBV5-1 and TRBJ2-3; the D gene is possibly TRBD2 (5 bases). The germline V gene encodes CDR1 SGHRS and CDR2 YFSETQ. CDR3 size: 14 residues. Trimming left V 4 bases short and J 9 bases short, with 18 bases between.

This clonotype occurred once. The rearrangement uses TRBV7-9 and TRBJ2-1; 7 bases agree with TRBD2. The CDR3 loop spans 15 amino acids. V gave up 5 bases and J gave up 2 bases; unmatched junction bases: 6. Germline CDR1 reads SEHNR; CDR2 reads FQNEAQ (reference sequence). DNA of the CDR3: TGTGCCAGCAGCCCTAGGGCGGGGGCCTACAATGAGCAGTTCTTC. Amino acids: CASSPRAGAYNEQFF. Based on the CDR3 plus reference TRBV7-9 and TRBJ2-1, the full variable domain is DTGVSQNPRHKITKRGQNVTFRCDPISEHNRLYWYRQTLGQGPEFLTYFQNEAQLEKSRLLSDRFSAERPKGSFSTLEIQRTEQGDSAMYLCASSPRAGAYNEQFFGPGTRLTVL.

This clonotype was picked up many times. CDR3 sequence: CSARESDRAKNIQYF. The CDR3 nucleotides are TGCAGTGCTAGAGAATCCGACAGAGCCAAAAACATTCAGTACTTC. V gene TRBV20-1 combines with J gene TRBJ2-4; tentative D call: TRBD1 (5 bases). CDR3 length: 15 amino acids. Trimming removed 0 bases from V and 0 bases from J, with 9 bases in between. Germline V gene sequence: CDR1 DFQATT, CDR2 SNEGSKA (reference sequence).

This clonotype was seen many times. The chain employs TRBV5-1 and TRBJ1-1; 7 bases line up with TRBD1. The CDR3 extends over 14 amino acids. Per the germline V gene, CDR1 is SGHRS and CDR2 is YFSETQ. Unmatched junction bases numbered 4, after V lost 4 bases and J lost 1 base. CDR3 in DNA: TGCGCCAGCAGCGGCCGGGACAGGAACACTGAAGCTTTCTTT. Translation gives CASSGRDRNTEAFF. Variable domain in full (rest from reference TRBV5-1 and TRBJ1-1): KAGVTQTPRYLIKTRGQQVTLSCSPISGHRSVSWYQQTPGQGLQFLFEYFSETQRNKGNFPGRFSGRQFSNSRSEMNVSTLELGDSALYLCASSGRDRNTEAFFGQGTRLTVV.

This clonotype has at least ten counts. The genes are TRBV7-2 and TRBJ2-7; 14 nucleotides agree with TRBD2. The CDR3 contains 15 residues. V lost 3 bases, J lost 10 bases, and 8 bases stayed unmatched. CDR1 is SGHTA and CDR2 is FQGNSA in the germline V gene. CDR3: CASSFKQGLAGGQYF. CDR3 in DNA: TGTGCCAGCAGCTTCAAACAAGGACTAGCGGGGGGCCAGTACTTC. The complete variable domain, with remaining parts taken from reference TRBV7-2 and TRBJ2-7, reads GAGVSQSPSNKVTEKGKDVELRCDPISGHTALYWYRQSLGQGLEFLIYFQGNSAPDKSGLPSDRFSAERTGGSVSTLTIQRTQQEDSAVYLCASSFKQGLAGGQYFGPGTRLTVT.

There are many counts of this clonotype. V is TRBV5-1 and J is TRBJ2-5; D ambiguous. Trimming stripped 3 bases from V and 3 bases from J, with 9 bases between. From germline, CDR1 is SGHRS and CDR2 YFSETQ. The CDR3 extends over 13 amino acids. The CDR3 DNA reads as TGCGCCAGCAGCTCCCGCCTCGAAGAGACCCAGTACTTC. Amino acids: CASSSRLEETQYF. The full variable domain, rest sourced from reference TRBV5-1 and TRBJ2-5, is KAGVTQTPRYLIKTRGQQVTLSCSPISGHRSVSWYQQTPGQGLQFLFEYFSETQRNKGNFPGRFSGRQFSNSRSEMNVSTLELGDSALYLCASSSRLEETQYFGPGTRLLVL.

This clonotype was observed at least ten times. The chain recombines TRBV5-1 with TRBJ1-1; tentative D call: TRBD1 (5 bases). CDR3 length: 14 amino acids. V lost 2 bases and J lost 8, with 16 bases in between. Germline CDR1 and CDR2: SGHRS and YFSETQ. CDR3 sequence: CASSLGGPGGEAFF. DNA for the CDR3: TGCGCCAGCAGCTTAGGAGGCCCCGGGGGAGAAGCTTTCTTT.

This clonotype has ten or more counts. The chain has TRBV25-1 and TRBJ2-1, with D maybe TRBD1 (5 bases). The CDR3 has 18 residues. From germline, CDR1 is MGHDK and CDR2 SYGVNS. V was trimmed by 6 bases and J by 0 bases, leaving 21 bases between them. The CDR3 DNA reads TGTGCCAGCAGGGCTCATCAGGGCCGATCCCACTCCTACAATGAGCAGTTCTTC. Translated, it gives CASRAHQGRSHSYNEQFF.

This clonotype has a count of ten or more. This chain uses TRBV20-1 with TRBJ2-3, with 9 bases fitting TRBD2. The V segment lost 5 bases and the J segment 2 bases; nucleotides outside the gene matches: 5. Per germline, CDR1 DFQATT and CDR2 SNEGSKA (reference sequence). This CDR3 has 14 amino acids. The CDR3 protein is CSAFSGRNTDTQYF. The CDR3 DNA reads TGCAGTGCTTTTAGCGGGAGAAACACAGATACGCAGTATTTT.

The table lists this clonotype with many counts. This CDR3 is CASSADRGTEAFF. The CDR3 DNA is TGTGCCAGCAGTGCCGACAGGGGCACTGAAGCTTTCTTT. The J gene is TRBJ1-1, the V gene TRBV12-3 or TRBV12-4; 8 bases fit TRBD1. With V trimmed by 5 bases and J by 4 bases, 3 bases remained unmatched. This CDR3 spans 13 amino acids.

This clonotype was recorded many times. The chain joins TRBV3-1 to TRBJ2-7; D perhaps matches TRBD2 (6 bases). Germline V gene data show CDR1 as LGHDT and CDR2 as YNNKEL (reference sequence). V was trimmed by 8 bases and J by 2 bases, leaving 19 bases between them. This CDR3 region has 15 residues. CDR3 DNA: TGTGCCAGCCAACCGGCGGGGACGGCAGCCTACGAGCAGTACTTC. Translation: CASQPAGTAAYEQYF.

This clonotype was seen at least ten times. The chain has TRBV7-2 and TRBJ1-2, with D possibly matching TRBD1 (5 bases). The CDR3 is made up of 15 amino acids. V was clipped by 1 base and J by 2 bases, with 11 bases between them. Germline V gives CDR1 SGHTA, CDR2 FQGNSA. The CDR3 loop reads CASSLVQGGNYGYTF. In DNA, the CDR3 is TGTGCCAGCAGCTTAGTTCAGGGTGGCAACTATGGCTACACCTTC.

Turning to this clonotype: This could be a read error, since a much larger clone is one nucleotide away. The CDR3 here is CASGRQGVTGELFF. The CDR3 nucleotides read TGTGCCAGCGGTCGACAGGGAGTAACCGGGGAGCTGTTTTTT. V is TRBV6-2 or TRBV6-3 and J is TRBJ2-2; TRBD1 matches at 7 bases. The CDR3 contains 14 residues. Germline assignment: CDR1 MNHEY and CDR2 SVGEGT. Trimming at V came to 8 bases and at J to 5 bases, leaving 8 bases not matched to a gene.

This clonotype has ten or more counts. The chain links TRBV29-1 to TRBJ1-2, with a tentative D call TRBD1 (5 bases). Germline CDR1 reads SQVTM; CDR2 reads ANQGSEA. This CDR3 has 13 amino acids. With 6 bases removed from V and 4 bases from J, the gap between germline ends came to 15 bases. CDR3 in DNA: TGCAGCGTAGGGAGGGACCCACCCTATGGCTACACCTTC. Its translation is CSVGRDPPYGYTF. The whole variable domain, remainder taken from reference TRBV29-1 and TRBJ1-2, is SAVISQKPSRDICQRGTSLTIQCQVDSQVTMMFWYRQQPGQSLTLIATANQGSEATYESGFVIDKFPISRPNLTFSTLTVSNMSPEDSSIYLCSVGRDPPYGYTFGSGTRLTVV.

This clonotype was counted many times. The chain employs TRBV5-1 and TRBJ1-1; no clear D. Germline CDR1 and CDR2: SGHRS and YFSETQ. The CDR3 totals 13 residues. With 6 bases removed from V and 4 bases from J, the gap between germline ends came to 13 bases. The CDR3 sequence is CASTETFSTEAFF. The CDR3 DNA reads as TGCGCCAGCACTGAAACTTTCAGCACTGAAGCTTTCTTT.

This clonotype was counted at least ten times. This rearrangement joins TRBV5-1 to TRBJ2-2; D is uncertain. The V gene lost 1 base and the J gene lost 0 bases, with 7 bases spanning the gap. CDR1 and CDR2 from the germline V gene are SGHRS and YFSETQ. The CDR3 covers 15 residues. The CDR3 DNA sequence: TGCGCCAGCAGCTTGAGGCTAACGAACACCGGGGAGCTGTTTTTT. Amino acid sequence: CASSLRLTNTGELFF. Variable domain in full (rest from reference TRBV5-1 and TRBJ2-2): KAGVTQTPRYLIKTRGQQVTLSCSPISGHRSVSWYQQTPGQGLQFLFEYFSETQRNKGNFPGRFSGRQFSNSRSEMNVSTLELGDSALYLCASSLRLTNTGELFFGEGSRLTVL.

Ten or more counts support this clonotype. The chain uses TRBV3-1 and TRBJ2-1; 9 bases agree with TRBD2. The CDR3 is 15 amino acids. Germline CDR1 reads LGHDT; CDR2 reads YNNKEL (reference sequence). The ends lost 6 bases at V and 2 bases at J; junction bases unmatched: 5. CDR3 amino acids: CASRPSGGTYNEQFF. In nucleotides, the CDR3 is TGTGCCAGCAGACCGAGCGGGGGGACCTACAATGAGCAGTTCTTC.

Ten or more counts support this clonotype. The J gene is TRBJ2-1, the V gene TRBV29-1, with 8 bases fitting TRBD2. From germline, CDR1 is SQVTM and CDR2 ANQGSEA. There are 15 residues in the CDR3. Unmatched junction bases numbered 11, after V lost 6 bases and J lost 4 bases. CDR3 protein: CSVLSGRSWYNEQFF. The CDR3 DNA follows: TGCAGCGTCCTCAGCGGGAGATCTTGGTACAATGAGCAGTTCTTC.

This clonotype has only a few counts. The chain uses TRBV18 and TRBJ2-1, with 10 positions matching TRBD2. Trimming at V came to 3 bases and at J to 4 bases, leaving 3 bases not matched to a gene. This CDR3 has 15 amino acids. Germline lookup yields CDR1 KGHSH and CDR2 LQKENI. The CDR3 sequence: CASSPGTSEYNEQFF. In nucleotides, the CDR3 is TGTGCCAGCTCACCCGGGACTAGCGAGTACAATGAGCAGTTCTTC. The variable domain in full, with the rest retrieved from reference TRBV18 and TRBJ2-1, is NAGVMQNPRHLVRRRGQEARLRCSPMKGHSHVYWYRQLPEEGLKFMVYLQKENIIDESGMPKERFSAEFPKEGPSILRIQQVVRGDSAAYFCASSPGTSEYNEQFFGPGTRLTVL.

The chain uses TRBV6-5 and TRBJ1-5; D is uncertain. From germline, CDR1 is MNHEY and CDR2 SVGAGI. Trimming removed 3 bases from V and 1 base from J, with 7 bases in between. The CDR3 runs 14 residues. CDR3 nucleotide sequence: TGTGCCAGCAGTTATTCTTGGAGCAATCAGCCCCAGCATTTT. Amino acid sequence: CASSYSWSNQPQHF.

Comment on this clonotype: A much larger clone lies a single base off, so this may be a read error. V usage is TRBV20-1 and J usage is TRBJ2-5, with 7 bases aligning to TRBD2. There are 12 residues in the CDR3. From germline, CDR1 is DFQATT and CDR2 SNEGSKA (reference sequence). The CDR3 protein is CSGGGGRETKYF. The CDR3 DNA reads as TGCAGTGGGGGGGGAGGAAGAGAGACCAAGTACTTC.